Listed below are T cell receptor beta chains from one sample, sequenced in a study of TIL therapy for anti-PD-1-resistant metastatic lung cancer. The method was immunoSEQ multiplex PCR; TCRdb's version includes in-frame clones alone and lacks a portion of them. The sample holds 95,000 or so clones, about three fifths seen once. The material sequenced was tumor tissue, taken at baseline. Source of these receptors: a person between 30 and 79 years old with non-small cell lung cancer. The CDR3 runs from the conserved cysteine through the conserved F or W. The order of the fields is V gene, D gene, J gene, CDR3 protein. A D gene is named only where the DNA matches it firmly.

TRBV4-2,TRBD1,TRBJ2-2,CASSQDSTGAGNTGELFF
TRBV19,.,TRBJ1-1,CASSLDGNTEAFF
TRBV6-5,.,TRBJ2-1,CASTSSHEQFF
TRBV6-5,.,TRBJ1-3,CASSYSRFSGNTIYF
TRBV13,TRBD1,TRBJ2-2,CASSYRRDRKNTGELFF
TRBV18,.,TRBJ2-3,CASSPRSRGLGGWGSTDTQYF
TRBV24-1,.,TRBJ2-7,CATSDSRGRVYEQYF
TRBV7-3,TRBD2,TRBJ2-2,CASSRGLAKAGELFF
TRBV4-2,.,TRBJ1-6,CASSQENNSPLHF
TRBV28,.,TRBJ2-7,CASSFAYPYEQYF
TRBV7-9,.,TRBJ2-7,CASSLGRAIPEEQYF
TRBV7-2,TRBD2,TRBJ2-1,CASRTSWSSYNEQFF
TRBV5-6,.,TRBJ2-7,CASSLGLEPYEQYF
TRBV7-2,TRBD2,TRBJ2-4,CASSVGLAANIQYF
TRBV2,TRBD1,TRBJ1-2,CASRSGQGYAYGYTF
TRBV5-1,.,TRBJ1-1,CASSSTGVDTEAFF
TRBV6-2/TRBV6-3,TRBD2,TRBJ2-3,CASSVLAGVGDTQYF
TRBV4-1,.,TRBJ1-6,CASSQDNSPLHF
TRBV11-2,TRBD1,TRBJ1-2,CASIPLGQGRSADF
TRBV7-9,TRBD2,TRBJ2-7,CASSPGFGRAVEQYF
TRBV5-1,TRBD1,TRBJ1-2,CASSWGQGNYGYTF
TRBV7-2,.,TRBJ2-7,CASSIDSFPGEQYF
TRBV28,TRBD1,TRBJ2-4,CASSPLGQGKNIQYF
TRBV6-2/TRBV6-3,TRBD1,TRBJ1-6,CASSTYDRGRNSPLHF
TRBV19,.,TRBJ1-1,CASSIGGLNTEAFF
TRBV18,.,TRBJ2-3,CASSDTSTSDTQYF